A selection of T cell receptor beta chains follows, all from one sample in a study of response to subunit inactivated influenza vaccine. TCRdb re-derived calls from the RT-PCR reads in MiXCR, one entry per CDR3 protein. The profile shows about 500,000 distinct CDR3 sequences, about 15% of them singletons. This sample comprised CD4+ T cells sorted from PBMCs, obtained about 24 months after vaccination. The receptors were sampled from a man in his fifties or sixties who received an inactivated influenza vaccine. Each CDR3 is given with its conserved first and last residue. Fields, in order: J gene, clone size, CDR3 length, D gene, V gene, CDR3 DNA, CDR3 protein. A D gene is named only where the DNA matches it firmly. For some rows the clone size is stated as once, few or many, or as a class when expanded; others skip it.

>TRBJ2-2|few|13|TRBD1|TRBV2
TGTGCCACGGGGACAGGGGGCACCGGGGAGCTGTTTTTT
CATGTGGTGELFF
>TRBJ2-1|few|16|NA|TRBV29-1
TGCAGCGTTTCCGACCTAGACCCGGGGTCCTACAATGAGCAGTTCTTC
CSVSDLDPGSYNEQFF
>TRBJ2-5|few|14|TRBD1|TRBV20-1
TGCAGTGCCCCGCCAGGGACAGGACGGGAGACCCAGTACTTC
CSAPPGTGRETQYF
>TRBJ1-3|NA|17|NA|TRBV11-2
TGTGCCAGCAGCTTAGAGGGCCTGAGGGTCGCTGGAAACACCATATATTTT
CASSLEGLRVAGNTIYF
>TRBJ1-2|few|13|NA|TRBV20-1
TGCAGTGCTAACCCGACTCCAGCCTATGGCTACACCTTC
CSANPTPAYGYTF
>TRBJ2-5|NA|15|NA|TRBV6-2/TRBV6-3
TGTGCCAGCAGTCGACCGGGGGCCAGCCAAGAGACCCAGTACTTC
CASSRPGASQETQYF
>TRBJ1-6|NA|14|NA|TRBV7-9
TGTGCCAGCAGCTTAGTCGGGGATTGGTCCCCCCTCCACTTT
CASSLVGDWSPLHF
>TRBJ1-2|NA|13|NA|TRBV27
TGTGCCAGCAGCCCGGTGGGGAGCTATGGCTACACCTTC
CASSPVGSYGYTF
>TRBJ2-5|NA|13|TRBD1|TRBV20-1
TGCAGTGCTAGAGACAGGGGGCTTCAGACCCAGTACTTC
CSARDRGLQTQYF
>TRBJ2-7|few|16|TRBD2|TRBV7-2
TGTGCCAGCAGCTCCGGAAGACTAGCGAGTACCTACGAGCAGTACTTC
CASSSGRLASTYEQYF
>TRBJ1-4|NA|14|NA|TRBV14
TGTGCCAGCAGCCACAGGGGCGTAGATGAAAAACTGTTTTTT
CASSHRGVDEKLFF
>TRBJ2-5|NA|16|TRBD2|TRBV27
TGTGCCAGCAGTTTATCGAGGCTAGCGGGGAAAGAGACCCAGTACTTC
CASSLSRLAGKETQYF
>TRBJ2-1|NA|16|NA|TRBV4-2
TGTGCCAGCAGCCAAGATGTCACGGGACTCTACAATGAGCAGTTCTTC
CASSQDVTGLYNEQFF
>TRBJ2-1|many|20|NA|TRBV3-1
TGTGCCAGCAGCCAACCTCGTTCGATCCCGGGGGACGCATACTACAATGAGCAGTTCTTC
CASSQPRSIPGDAYYNEQFF
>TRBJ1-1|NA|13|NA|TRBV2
TGTGCCAGCAGCAAGGGGTCGGGCACTGAAGCTTTCTTT
CASSKGSGTEAFF
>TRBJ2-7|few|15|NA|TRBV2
TGTGCCAGCAGTGAAGCGCCAGGGGGGGTGTACGAGCAGTACTTC
CASSEAPGGVYEQYF
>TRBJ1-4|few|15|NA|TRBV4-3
TGCGCCAGCAGCCAAGACTTGACACCGAATGAAAAACTGTTTTTT
CASSQDLTPNEKLFF
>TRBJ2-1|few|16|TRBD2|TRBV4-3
TGCGCCAGCAGCCAGGCCCCTAGCGGGGGTTACAATGAGCAGTTCTTC
CASSQAPSGGYNEQFF
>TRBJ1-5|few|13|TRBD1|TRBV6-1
TGTGCCAGCAGGGGACAGGGAAGTCAGCCCCAGCATTTT
CASRGQGSQPQHF
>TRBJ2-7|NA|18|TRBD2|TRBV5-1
TGCGCCAGCAGCCCGGGACTAGCGGGGGTCTCCAAACCTCTCGAGCAGTACTTC
CASSPGLAGVSKPLEQYF
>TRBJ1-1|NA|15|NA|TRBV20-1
TGCAGCATCCAAAGGGGGGGCTCCATGAACACTGAAGCTTTCTTT
CSIQRGGSMNTEAFF
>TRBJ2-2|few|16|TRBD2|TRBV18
TGTGCCAGCTCACCTTCTAGCGGGAGAGCCACCGGGGAGCTGTTTTTT
CASSPSSGRATGELFF
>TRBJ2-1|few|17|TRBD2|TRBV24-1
TGTGCCACCAGTGATTTGCCTGCTAGCGGGAAGACGAATGAGCAGTTCTTC
CATSDLPASGKTNEQFF
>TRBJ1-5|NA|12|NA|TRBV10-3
TGTGCCATCAGTGAGCCCTCCGAGCCCCAGCATTTT
CAISEPSEPQHF
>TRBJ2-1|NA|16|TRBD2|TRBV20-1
TGCAGTGCTCCTGGTCGAGCGGGGTTCTCCTACAATGAGCAGTTCTTC
CSAPGRAGFSYNEQFF
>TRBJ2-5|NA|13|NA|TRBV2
TGTGCCGCTAGATCAGGGGTGCGGGAGACCCAGTACTTC
CAARSGVRETQYF
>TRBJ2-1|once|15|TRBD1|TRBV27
TGTGCCAGCAGCCCCCGGGGACAGGGTAGGAATGAGCAGTTCTTC
CASSPRGQGRNEQFF
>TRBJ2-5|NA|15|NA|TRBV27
TGTGCCAGCAGTTTACGCCCCGGCGTTCAAGAGACCCAGTACTTC
CASSLRPGVQETQYF
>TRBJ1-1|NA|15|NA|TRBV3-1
TGTGCCAGCAGCCAAGTGTCACAGATGAACACTGAAGCTTTCTTT
CASSQVSQMNTEAFF
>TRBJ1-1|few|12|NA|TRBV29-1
TGCAGCGTTGACCAGGGTAGGACTGAAGCTTTCTTT
CSVDQGRTEAFF
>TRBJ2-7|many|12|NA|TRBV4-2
TGTGCCAGCAGCCAAGATCCCGGGTCAGTCTACTTC
CASSQDPGSVYF
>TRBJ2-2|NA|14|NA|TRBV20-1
TGCAGTGCTGAAACCGGGGGATACACCGGGGAGCTGTTTTTT
CSAETGGYTGELFF
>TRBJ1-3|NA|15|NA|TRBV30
TGTGCCTGGAGTGGGGCCGTCTCCTCTGGAAACACCATATATTTT
CAWSGAVSSGNTIYF
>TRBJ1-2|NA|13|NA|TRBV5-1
TGCGCCAGCAGCTTGGCCGATGGAGGCGGCTACACCTTC
CASSLADGGGYTF
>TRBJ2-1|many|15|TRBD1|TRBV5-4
TGTGCCAGCAGCCTCGACAGGGGCGCCTACAATGAGCAGTTCTTC
CASSLDRGAYNEQFF
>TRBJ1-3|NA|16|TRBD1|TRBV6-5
TGTGCCAGCAGTTACTCGAAGGGACAGACTGGAAACACCATATATTTT
CASSYSKGQTGNTIYF
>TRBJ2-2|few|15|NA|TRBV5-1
TGCGCCAGCAGCTTTGCAGGGAAGGACACCGGGGAGCTGTTTTTT
CASSFAGKDTGELFF
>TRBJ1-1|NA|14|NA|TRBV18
TGTGCCAGCTCAAGCGAAGGGGGGTTCACTGAAGCTTTCTTT
CASSSEGGFTEAFF
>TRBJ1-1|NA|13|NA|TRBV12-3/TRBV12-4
TGTGCCAGCACAAACCTAAGGGGAGTGGAAGCTTTCTTT
CASTNLRGVEAFF
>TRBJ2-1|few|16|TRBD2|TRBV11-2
TGTGCCAGCAGCTTAGAGCTAGCGGGGGGCTACAATGAGCAGTTCTTC
CASSLELAGGYNEQFF
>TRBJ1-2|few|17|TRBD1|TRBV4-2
TGTGCCAGCAGCCCCCGCACAGGGGGTAGGGGCACTTTTGGCTACACCTTC
CASSPRTGGRGTFGYTF
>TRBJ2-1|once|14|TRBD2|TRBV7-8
TGTGCCAGTTCAACGGGGGGGCCGTCGCATGAGCAGTTCTTC
CASSTGGPSHEQFF
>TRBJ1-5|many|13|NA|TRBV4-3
TGCGCCAGCAGCCAAGAGTCTAGCCAGCCCCAGCATTTT
CASSQESSQPQHF
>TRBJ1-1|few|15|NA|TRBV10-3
TGTGCCACCAGTCCTTATGACGGACTGAACACTGAAGCTTTCTTT
CATSPYDGLNTEAFF
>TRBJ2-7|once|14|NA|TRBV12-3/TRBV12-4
TGTGCCAGCAGTTTCCGGGGGCCACCCCACGAGCAGTACTTC
CASSFRGPPHEQYF
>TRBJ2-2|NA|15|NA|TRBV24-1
TGTGCCACACAACCAGGGGCCCTGTCCACCGGGGAGCTGTTTTTT
CATQPGALSTGELFF
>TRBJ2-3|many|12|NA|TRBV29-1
TGCAGCGTTAACGACGGAACAGATACGCAGTATTTT
CSVNDGTDTQYF
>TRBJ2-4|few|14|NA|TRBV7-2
TGTGCCAGCAGCTCCCTAACAGGGTCGGACATTCAGTACTTC
CASSSLTGSDIQYF
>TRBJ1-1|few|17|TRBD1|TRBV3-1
TGTGCCAGCAGCCCCGGCCCGTGGGAGGACAGGGAGGATGAAGCTTTCTTT
CASSPGPWEDREDEAFF
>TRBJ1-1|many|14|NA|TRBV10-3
TGTGCCATCAGTGTACAGGGAGGAGGCACTGAAGCTTTCTTT
CAISVQGGGTEAFF
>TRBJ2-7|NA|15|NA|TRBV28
TGTGCCAGCAGTTTATCCAGATATGACTCCTACGAGCAGTACTTC
CASSLSRYDSYEQYF
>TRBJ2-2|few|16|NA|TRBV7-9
TGTGCCAGCAGCTTATCCGCAGGGGTTCGGACCGGGGAGCTGTTTTTT
CASSLSAGVRTGELFF
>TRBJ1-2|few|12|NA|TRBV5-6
TGTGCCAGCAGCTGGAGTACTGGGGGCTACACCTTC
CASSWSTGGYTF